This T cell receptor beta chain is from a study of cytomegalovirus exposure and HLA in healthy donors. Both 60 Vbeta primers and 13 Jbeta primers went into the PCR. TCRdb keeps only in-frame clones here, not all; method: immunoSEQ multiplex PCR. The sample comprises about 190,000 clones, 70% to 75% of which are singletons, and about 4.8% rests with the top ten. In its sample, this clone was seen once. The CDR3 has 16 amino acids. The germline V gene has CDR1 SGHNT and CDR2 YYREEE (reference sequence). V gave up 0 bases and J gave up 2 bases, with 13 bases separating them. The V gene is TRBV5-4, the J gene TRBJ2-3, with a possible D match to TRBD2 (5 bases). Sequencing was performed on PBMCs. The receptor's source is a man aged 25-40 years in good health and CMV-seropositive. In DNA form, the CDR3 reads TGTGCCAGCAGCTTGGCCCTCGACGGGATCACAGATACGCAGTATTTT. This sequence encodes CASSLALDGITDTQYF.